This note documents a single T cell receptor (beta chain) sequence. The antigen is undetermined. Buffy coats from healthy blood donors served as controls. The repertoire was sequenced with immunoSEQ multiplex PCR; TCRdb's copy has only in-frame clones and lacks some. The repertoire holds tens of thousands of clones, 79% seen once, with 0.4% to 0.45% in the top ten. This record belongs to a study of STAT5B mutations in CD4+ large granular lymphocyte leukemia. The germline gives CDR1 ENHRY, CDR2 SYGVKD. This CDR3 region has 14 residues. V was pared by 4 bases and J by 6 bases, with 14 bases between. Study conclusions and caveats: TRBV06-family usage was enriched in top patient clones (8/27) versus controls (2/35). Without putative leukemic clones, patient CD4-sorted repertoires remained more clonal than healthy CD4+ repertoires.

Material: CD4+ T cells from blood buffy coats. The chain recombines TRBV10-3 with TRBJ2-3; D possibly corresponds to TRBD2 (5 bases). The clonotype was recovered from a human donor in good health. The CDR3 reads CAISVEAISDTQYF. As DNA, the CDR3 is TGTGCCATCAGTGTGGAGGCTATTTCGGATACGCAGTATTTT.